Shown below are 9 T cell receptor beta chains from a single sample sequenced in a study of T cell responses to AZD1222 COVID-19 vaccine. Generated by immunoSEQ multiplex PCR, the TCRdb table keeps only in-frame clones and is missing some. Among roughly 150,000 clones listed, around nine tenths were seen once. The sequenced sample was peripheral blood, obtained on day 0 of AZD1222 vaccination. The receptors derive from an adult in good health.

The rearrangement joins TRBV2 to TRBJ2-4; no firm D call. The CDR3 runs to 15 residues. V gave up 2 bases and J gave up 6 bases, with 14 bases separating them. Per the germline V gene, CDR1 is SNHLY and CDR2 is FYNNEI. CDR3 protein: CASSEPRMPGNIQYF. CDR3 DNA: TGTGCCAGCAGTGAACCCCGAATGCCTGGAAACATTCAGTACTTC.

CDR3 bases: TGCAGTGCTAGAGGCAAAAATGAGCAGTTCTTC. Translation gives CSARGKNEQFF. This rearrangement joins TRBV20-1 to TRBJ2-1; D call uncertain. The germline V and J ends were trimmed by 1 base and 7 bases, with 5 bases remaining between them. The CDR3 has 11 amino acids. The germline V gene has CDR1 DFQATT and CDR2 SNEGSKA (reference sequence).

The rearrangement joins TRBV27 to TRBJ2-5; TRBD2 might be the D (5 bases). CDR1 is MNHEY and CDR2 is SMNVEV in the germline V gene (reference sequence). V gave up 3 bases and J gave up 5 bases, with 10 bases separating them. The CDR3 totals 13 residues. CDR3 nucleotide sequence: TGTGCCAGCAGTTTGAGGGTTAGGGAGACCCAGTACTTC. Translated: CASSLRVRETQYF.

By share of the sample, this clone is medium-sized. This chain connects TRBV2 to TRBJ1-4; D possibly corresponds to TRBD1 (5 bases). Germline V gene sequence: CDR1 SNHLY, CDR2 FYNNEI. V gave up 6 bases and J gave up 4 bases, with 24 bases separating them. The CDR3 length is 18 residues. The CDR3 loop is CASRAWGDFKYVNEKLFF. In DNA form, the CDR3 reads TGTGCCAGCAGGGCATGGGGGGATTTCAAATATGTTAATGAAAAACTGTTTTTT. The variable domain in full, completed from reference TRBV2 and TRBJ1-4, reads EPEVTQTPSHQVTQMGQEVILRCVPISNHLYFYWYRQILGQKVEFLVSFYNNEISEKSEIFDDQFSVERPDGSNFTLKIRSTKLEDSAMYFCASRAWGDFKYVNEKLFFGSGTQLSVL.

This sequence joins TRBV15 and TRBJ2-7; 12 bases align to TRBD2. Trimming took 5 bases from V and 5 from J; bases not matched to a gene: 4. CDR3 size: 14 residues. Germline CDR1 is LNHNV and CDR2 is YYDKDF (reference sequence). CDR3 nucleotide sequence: TGTGCCACCAGCCTGACTAGCGGGAGACACGAGCAGTACTTC. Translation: CATSLTSGRHEQYF.

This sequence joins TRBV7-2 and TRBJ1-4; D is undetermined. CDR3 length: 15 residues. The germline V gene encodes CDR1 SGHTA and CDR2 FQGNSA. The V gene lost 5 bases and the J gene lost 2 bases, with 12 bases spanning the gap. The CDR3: CASSPGSLTNEKLFF. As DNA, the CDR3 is TGTGCCAGCAGCCCCGGCTCTTTGACTAATGAAAAACTGTTTTTT.

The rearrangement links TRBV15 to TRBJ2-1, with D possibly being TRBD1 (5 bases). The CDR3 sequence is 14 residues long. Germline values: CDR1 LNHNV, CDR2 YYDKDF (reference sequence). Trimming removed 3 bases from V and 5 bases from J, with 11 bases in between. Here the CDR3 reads CATSSTTGDNEQFF. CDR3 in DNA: TGTGCCACCAGCAGTACAACAGGAGACAATGAGCAGTTCTTC.

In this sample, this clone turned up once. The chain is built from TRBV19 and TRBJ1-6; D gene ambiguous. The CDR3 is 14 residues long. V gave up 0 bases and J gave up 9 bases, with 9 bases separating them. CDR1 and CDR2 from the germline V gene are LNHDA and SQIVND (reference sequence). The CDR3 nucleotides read TGTGCCAGTAGTATAGAAAGGACGGCTTCACCCCTCCACTTT. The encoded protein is CASSIERTASPLHF. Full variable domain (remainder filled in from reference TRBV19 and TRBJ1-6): DGGITQSPKYLFRKEGQNVTLSCEQNLNHDAMYWYRQDPGQGLRLIYYSQIVNDFQKGDIAEGYSVSREKKESFPLTVTSAQKNPTAFYLCASSIERTASPLHFGNGTRLTVT.

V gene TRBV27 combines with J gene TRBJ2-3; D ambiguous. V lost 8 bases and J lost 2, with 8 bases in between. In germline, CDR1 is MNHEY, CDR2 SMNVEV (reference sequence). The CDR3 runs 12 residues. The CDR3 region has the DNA TGTGCCAGCGGCACCTTCACAGATACGCAGTATTTT. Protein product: CASGTFTDTQYF.